This T cell receptor beta chain appears in the sequencing data of a study of T cells after somatic rescue of genetic block. Method: immunoSEQ multiplex PCR; TCRdb's copy keeps in-frame clones and lacks some. Of roughly 11,000 clones detected, around four fifths appear once; the ten largest clones hold 8.3%. This CDR3 contains 14 residues. CDR1 SQVTM and CDR2 ANQGSEA come from the germline V gene. Unmatched junction bases numbered 6, after V lost 8 bases and J lost 5 bases. The V and J genes are TRBV29-1 and TRBJ2-7; TRBD2 agrees at 16 bases. Sequencing input: peripheral blood mononuclear cells (PBMCs). The receptor comes from a boy under 18. CDR3 protein: CSSGGTSGRDEQYF. CDR3 in DNA: TGCAGCTCAGGAGGGACTAGCGGGAGGGACGAGCAGTACTTC.